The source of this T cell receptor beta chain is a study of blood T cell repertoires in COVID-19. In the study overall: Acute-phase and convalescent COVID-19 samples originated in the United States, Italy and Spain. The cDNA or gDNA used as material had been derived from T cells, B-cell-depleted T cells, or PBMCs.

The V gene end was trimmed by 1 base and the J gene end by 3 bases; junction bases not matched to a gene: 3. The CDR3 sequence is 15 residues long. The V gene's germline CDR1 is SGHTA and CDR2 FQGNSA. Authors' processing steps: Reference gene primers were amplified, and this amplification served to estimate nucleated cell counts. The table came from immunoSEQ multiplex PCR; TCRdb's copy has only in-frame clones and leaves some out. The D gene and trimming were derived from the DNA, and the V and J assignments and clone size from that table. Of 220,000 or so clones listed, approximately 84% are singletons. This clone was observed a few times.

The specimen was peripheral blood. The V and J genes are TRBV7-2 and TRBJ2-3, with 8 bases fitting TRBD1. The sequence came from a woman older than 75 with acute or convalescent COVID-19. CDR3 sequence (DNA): TGTGCCAGCAGCTTAGACAGGGGGATGACAGATACGCAGTATTTT. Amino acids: CASSLDRGMTDTQYF.